This TCR beta chain was sequenced in a study of shared clonotypes between healthy human individuals. Findings and limits, study-wide: Several donors held approximately 4.5% of naive CD4 clonotypes in common. Larger estimated richness was generally seen in naive subsets than in memory subsets.

About this clone itself: As yet, its antigen is unknown.

Naive CD8 isolation took CD45RO-negative cells positively selected for CCR7 and excluded terminally differentiated effector memory CD45RA+ cells. Libraries were prepared by immunoSEQ multiplex PCR; TCRdb keeps only in-frame clonotypes and omits some of them. Of around 580,000 clones listed, 95% to 98% are singletons. V shed 5 bases, J shed 5 bases, and the junction held 6 bases outside the gene matches. The CDR3 sequence is 15 residues long. The germline gives CDR1 LNHNV, CDR2 YYDKDF (reference sequence). The genes are TRBV15 and TRBJ2-5; 12 bases map to TRBD2. Sequencing used naive CD8+ T cells sorted from blood. The TCR sequence derives from a man aged 25 to 45 in good health. The chain's CDR3 is CATSARLAGGETQYF. CDR3 bases: TGTGCCACCAGCGCGAGGCTAGCGGGAGGGGAGACCCAGTACTTC.